This passage covers 28 T cell receptor beta chains from one sample sequenced in a study of blood T cell repertoires in COVID-19. Only in-frame clones appear in the TCRdb table, and some are missing; sequencing was by immunoSEQ multiplex PCR. The sample consists of about 64,000 clones, roughly 90% of them appearing once. Input material: peripheral blood. The receptors stem from a human donor in a cohort sampled during active COVID-19.

V and J are TRBV14 and TRBJ2-2; 10 positions agree with TRBD2. V shed 0 bases, J shed 2 bases, and the junction held 12 bases outside the gene matches. Germline lookup yields CDR1 SGHDN and CDR2 FVKESK. The CDR3 spans 20 residues. CDR3 coding DNA: TGTGCCAGCAGCCAAGATGTAGCGGGAGGTAAGGGCCTTAACACCGGGGAGCTGTTTTTT. Its protein product is CASSQDVAGGKGLNTGELFF.

The V call is TRBV3-1 (or the pseudogene TRBV3-2), the J call TRBJ2-5; tentatively, D is TRBD2 (5 bases). Between the trimmed V and J ends, which lost 0 bases and 5 bases, there was a span of 25 bases. Germline V lookup: CDR1 LGHDT, CDR2 YNNKEL (reference sequence). This CDR3 has 19 amino acids. The CDR3 region has the DNA TGTGCCAGCAGCCAAGATCTCGGAGGCGGAGCGAATAAAATGGAGACCCAGTACTTC. This translates into CASSQDLGGGANKMETQYF.

The rearrangement uses TRBV9 and TRBJ2-1, with 7 nucleotides matching TRBD2. Germline-derived CDR1 and CDR2 are SGDLS and YYNGEE. J was trimmed by 3 bases and V by 0 bases; bases with no gene match: 6. The CDR3 contains 16 residues. The CDR3 spells CASSVAGGGLYNEQFF. The CDR3 DNA reads TGTGCCAGCAGCGTAGCGGGGGGAGGGCTCTACAATGAGCAGTTCTTC.

V is TRBV28 and J is TRBJ2-5; TRBD1 aligns across 10 bases. Germline V gene data show CDR1 as MDHEN and CDR2 as SYDVKM. J was trimmed by 3 bases and V by 6 bases; bases with no gene match: 10. The CDR3 is made up of 16 amino acids. CDR3 sequence (DNA): TGTGCCAGCAGCCCCATTGGGACAGGGGTGAAAGAGACCCAGTACTTC. Protein product: CASSPIGTGVKETQYF. Using reference TRBV28 and TRBJ2-5 for the parts outside the CDR3, the full variable domain is DVKVTQSSRYLVKRTGEKVFLECVQDMDHENMFWYRQDPGLGLRLIYFSYDVKMKEKGDIPEGYSVSREKKERFSLILESASTNQTSMYLCASSPIGTGVKETQYFGPGTRLLVL.

This clone was seen a few times. The genes are TRBV7-2 and TRBJ1-6; a weak D match, TRBD1 (5 bases). Trimming removed 5 bases at V and 5 bases at J, with 13 bases between. Germline V CDR1 and CDR2: SGHTA, FQGNSA. The length of the CDR3 is 15 residues. CDR3: CASSPQGHDNSPLHF. Here the CDR3 DNA reads TGTGCCAGCAGCCCCCAAGGACATGATAATTCACCCCTCCACTTT.

This chain uses TRBV4-1 with TRBJ2-4; a weak D match, TRBD2 (5 bases). The CDR3 has 14 amino acids. V lost 0 bases to trimming and J lost 6 bases, with 9 bases between them. Germline CDR1 and CDR2: MGHRA and YSYEKL. CDR3 in DNA: TGCGCCAGCAGCCAAGATAGTAGCGTAAACATTCAGTACTTC. It specifies CASSQDSSVNIQYF.

The chain is built from TRBV6-2 or TRBV6-3 and TRBJ2-7; 10 bases are a match to TRBD2. This CDR3 has 15 residues. With 7 bases clipped from V and 1 base from J, the junction kept 7 bases outside the gene matches. Per the germline V gene, CDR1 is MNHEY and CDR2 is SVGEGT. In DNA, the CDR3 is TGTGCCAGCAACCCAGCTAGCGGGAGATCCTACGAGCAGTACTTC. Translating it yields CASNPASGRSYEQYF.

The chain uses TRBV5-6 and TRBJ2-3; TRBD2 aligns across 10 bases. Per germline, CDR1 SGHDT and CDR2 YYEEEE. The CDR3 is 17 residues long. V was pared by 2 bases and J by 2 bases, with 8 bases of the junction left unmatched. CDR3 loop: CASSFEVAGGFTDTQYF. The CDR3 nucleotides are TGTGCCAGCAGCTTTGAAGTAGCGGGAGGATTCACAGATACGCAGTATTTT.

CDR3 nucleotides: TGTGCCAGCCTTTGGGGGGGCATGAACACTGAAGCTTTCTTT. Translation gives CASLWGGMNTEAFF. The chain uses TRBV2 and TRBJ1-1, with D perhaps matching TRBD1 (6 bases). The CDR3 is 14 residues long. Trimming pared 8 bases from V and 0 bases from J, leaving 13 bases between. Germline loops: CDR1 SNHLY, CDR2 FYNNEI.

The V call is TRBV6-5, the J call TRBJ2-5; the match to TRBD2 covers 8 bases. This CDR3 is built from 16 residues. Germline V gives CDR1 MNHEY, CDR2 SVGAGI. With 2 bases clipped from V and 6 bases from J, the junction kept 11 bases outside the gene matches. CDR3 region: CASSYGAGGIQQTQYF. The CDR3 DNA is TGTGCCAGCAGTTACGGGGCGGGAGGAATCCAGCAGACCCAGTACTTC.

CDR3 bases: TGCGCCAGCAGCTTGAGCGACAGGGAGTCATATGGCTACACCTTC. This sequence encodes CASSLSDRESYGYTF. The chain uses TRBV5-1 and TRBJ1-2, with TRBD1 matching over 7 bases. This CDR3 comprises 15 residues. V dropped 1 base and J dropped 5; count of bases not matched to a gene: 8. Germline CDR1 is SGHRS and CDR2 is YFSETQ.

The chain couples TRBV7-8 to TRBJ2-2; the D gene is possibly TRBD2 (5 bases). This CDR3 has 13 amino acids. Per the germline V gene, CDR1 is SGHVS and CDR2 is FQNEAQ. Trimming removed 2 bases at V and 5 bases at J, with 6 bases between. CDR3 bases: TGTGCCAGCAGCTTAAGGAGGACCGGGGAGCTGTTTTTT. It is translated as CASSLRRTGELFF. Looking up the rest from reference TRBV7-8 and TRBJ2-2 gives the full variable domain: GAGVSQSPRYKVAKRGQDVALRCDPISGHVSLFWYQQALGQGPEFLTYFQNEAQLDKSGLPSDRFFAERPEGSVSTLKIQRTQQEDSAVYLCASSLRRTGELFFGEGSRLTVL.

The chain joins TRBV4-3 to TRBJ2-1; D may be TRBD2 (6 bases). Germline-derived CDR1 and CDR2 are LGHNA and YSLEER. The CDR3 sequence is 16 residues long. V gave up 1 base and J gave up 0 bases, with 10 bases separating them. CDR3 bases: TGCGCCAGCAGCCAAGGCGGGGCGAGCTCCTACAATGAGCAGTTCTTC. This translates into CASSQGGASSYNEQFF.

This clone has just one count. The chain carries TRBV19 and TRBJ2-3, with TRBD1 matching 12 bases. CDR1 LNHDA and CDR2 SQIVND come from the germline V gene (reference sequence). Germline trimming cut 5 bases from V and 3 bases from J; bases unmatched to any gene: 9. CDR3 length: 17 residues. CDR3 residues: CASSPQPGQGATDTQYF. Written as DNA, the CDR3 is TGTGCCAGTAGTCCCCAGCCGGGACAGGGGGCGACAGATACGCAGTATTTT.

The J gene is TRBJ2-7, the V gene TRBV28, with D possibly being TRBD1 (5 bases). This CDR3 comprises 15 residues. Germline V gene sequence: CDR1 MDHEN, CDR2 SYDVKM. Trimming took off 5 bases at V and 6 bases at J, with 20 bases between the two ends. The CDR3 DNA reads as TGTGCCAGCAGTATAAGGGGCAGAAGGCTAGGCGAGCAGTACTTC. It yields the protein CASSIRGRRLGEQYF.

The chain has TRBV6-2 or TRBV6-3 and TRBJ2-7; TRBD2 agrees at 15 bases. This CDR3 contains 16 residues. Germline V gene data show CDR1 as MNHEY and CDR2 as SVGEGT. With 5 bases clipped from V and 6 bases from J, the junction kept 8 bases outside the gene matches. CDR3 sequence reads: CASSRTSGREGGEQYF. CDR3 bases: TGTGCCAGCAGTAGGACTAGCGGGAGGGAGGGCGGCGAGCAGTACTTC.

The J gene is TRBJ2-7, the V gene TRBV29-1; tentative D call: TRBD1 (5 bases). Trimming pared 5 bases from V and 3 bases from J, leaving 8 bases between. Germline V CDR1 and CDR2: SQVTM, ANQGSEA. The CDR3 is made up of 11 amino acids. The CDR3 nucleotides are TGCAGCGTTTACAGGAGCTACGAGCAGTACTTC. Translated, it gives CSVYRSYEQYF.

The DNA of the CDR3 is TGTGCCAGCAGTTTATCGGTAATGAACACTGAAGCTTTCTTT. Amino acid sequence: CASSLSVMNTEAFF. The V call is TRBV28, the J call TRBJ1-1; D gene ambiguous. This CDR3 spans 14 amino acids. Trimming removed 1 base at V and 0 bases at J, with 6 bases between. Germline V gene sequence: CDR1 MDHEN, CDR2 SYDVKM.

V is TRBV6-2 or TRBV6-3 and J is TRBJ1-2; D gene unclear. Germline CDR1 MNHEY, CDR2 SVGEGT. V lost 6 bases, J lost 4 bases, and 9 bases lay in between. The CDR3 runs 12 residues. The CDR3, as DNA: TGTGCCAGCAGCGAGGATCTCTATGGCTACACCTTC. This gives the protein CASSEDLYGYTF.

The gene calls are TRBV4-3 and TRBJ2-1; D unresolved. V lost 4 bases, J lost 3 bases, and 13 bases lay in between. The length of the CDR3 is 15 residues. Germline CDR1 reads LGHNA; CDR2 reads YSLEER. This CDR3 is CASSPRPVLYNEQFF. The CDR3 region has the DNA TGCGCCAGCAGCCCCCGCCCCGTACTCTACAATGAGCAGTTCTTC.

The gene calls are TRBV7-9 and TRBJ2-2; D is possibly TRBD2 (5 bases). Germline loops: CDR1 SEHNR, CDR2 FQNEAQ (reference sequence). The CDR3 runs to 14 residues. The V and J ends lost 5 bases and 6 bases respectively, with 13 bases between them. The CDR3 DNA sequence: TGTGCCAGCAGCCCGGACTCTCTGTCCGGGGAGCTGTTTTTT. Its protein product is CASSPDSLSGELFF.

The gene calls are TRBV5-4 and TRBJ2-6; TRBD2 might be the D (6 bases). This CDR3 contains 15 residues. Deletions cut 4 bases from V and 2 bases from J, with 10 bases between. CDR1 SGHNT and CDR2 YYREEE come from the germline V gene (reference sequence). CDR3 sequence: CASSALAAGANVLTF. In nucleotides, the CDR3 is TGTGCCAGCAGCGCATTAGCGGCTGGGGCCAACGTCCTGACTTTC.

This chain uses TRBV11-3 with TRBJ1-1, with a tentative D call TRBD1 (5 bases). Germline values: CDR1 SGHNT, CDR2 YENEEA. This CDR3 comprises 14 residues. V lost 5 bases to trimming and J lost 4 bases, with 14 bases between them. The CDR3 loop reads CASSTPGRSTEAFF. In DNA, the CDR3 is TGTGCCAGCAGCACACCAGGGAGGAGCACTGAAGCTTTCTTT. Complete variable domain (other parts from reference TRBV11-3 and TRBJ1-1): EAGVVQSPRYKIIEKKQPVAFWCNPISGHNTLYWYLQNLGQGPELLIRYENEEAVDDSQLPKDRFSAERLKGVDSTLKIQPAELGDSAVYLCASSTPGRSTEAFFGQGTRLTVV.

The gene calls are TRBV11-2 and TRBJ2-1, with a tentative D call TRBD2 (5 bases). CDR3 size: 16 residues. The germline V gene encodes CDR1 SGHAT and CDR2 FQNNGV. The V gene lost 2 bases and the J gene lost 4 bases, with 15 bases spanning the gap. The CDR3, as DNA: TGTGCCAGCAGCTTACTTCCTAGCCTGGCTTACAATGAGCAGTTCTTC. It translates to CASSLLPSLAYNEQFF.

The rearrangement uses TRBV5-1 and TRBJ1-4; no reliable D call. The V gene lost 8 bases and the J gene lost 6 bases, with 17 bases spanning the gap. The CDR3 length is 14 residues. Germline V CDR1 and CDR2: SGHRS, YFSETQ. As DNA, the CDR3 is TGCGCCAGTCGAGCGGGCCCCGGGGATGAAAAACTGTTTTTT. Translated: CASRAGPGDEKLFF.

V usage is TRBV5-1 and J usage is TRBJ2-7; D not resolved. This CDR3 has 12 residues. Trimming cost V 2 bases and J 0 bases, with 3 bases left between them. Germline CDR1 reads SGHRS; CDR2 reads YFSETQ. CDR3 nucleotide sequence: TGCGCCAGCAGCTTACACTCCTACGAGCAGTACTTC. Protein product: CASSLHSYEQYF.

This clone was counted once. The gene calls are TRBV12-3 or TRBV12-4 and TRBJ2-1; TRBD2 is a possible D gene (6 bases). The V end was cut by 8 bases, the J end by 10 bases, with 9 bases between. There are 10 residues in the CDR3. In nucleotides, the CDR3 is TGTGCCAGCGGAAGCGGGGAGCAGTTCTTC. It encodes CASGSGEQFF.

The chain uses TRBV7-2 and TRBJ2-7; 7 bases line up with TRBD1. The V segment lost 7 bases and the J segment 2 bases; nucleotides outside the gene matches: 11. The CDR3 contains 15 residues. Germline CDR1 is SGHTA and CDR2 is FQGNSA. The CDR3 sequence is CASTFSRQGPYEQYF. CDR3 in DNA: TGTGCCAGCACCTTCTCGAGACAGGGCCCCTACGAGCAGTACTTC.